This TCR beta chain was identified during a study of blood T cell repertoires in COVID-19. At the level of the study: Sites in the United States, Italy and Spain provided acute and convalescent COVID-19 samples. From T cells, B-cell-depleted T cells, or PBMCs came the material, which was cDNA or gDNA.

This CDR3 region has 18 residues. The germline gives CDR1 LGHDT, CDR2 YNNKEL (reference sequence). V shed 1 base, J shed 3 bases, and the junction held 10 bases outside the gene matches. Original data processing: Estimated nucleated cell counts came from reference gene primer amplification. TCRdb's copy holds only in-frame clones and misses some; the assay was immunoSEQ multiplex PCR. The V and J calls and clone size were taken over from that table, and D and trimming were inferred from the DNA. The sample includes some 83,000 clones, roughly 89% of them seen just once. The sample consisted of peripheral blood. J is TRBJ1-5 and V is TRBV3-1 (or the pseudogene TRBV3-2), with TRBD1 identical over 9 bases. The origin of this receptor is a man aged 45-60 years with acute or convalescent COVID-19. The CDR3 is CASSQGWGGQGNNQPQHF. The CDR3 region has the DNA TGTGCCAGCAGCCAAGGTTGGGGAGGACAGGGGAACAATCAGCCCCAGCATTTT.